One T cell receptor (beta chain) is described in this entry. This entry belongs to a study of blood T cell repertoires in COVID-19. About the research overall: Spain, Italy and the United States supplied samples that represented acute and convalescent COVID-19. T cells, B-cell-depleted T cells, or PBMCs provided the cDNA or gDNA that served as material.

CDR3 length equals 16 residues. Germline-derived CDR1 and CDR2 are SGHDN and FVKESK. V was trimmed by 1 base and J by 0 bases, leaving 12 bases between them. Sequencing used immunoSEQ multiplex PCR; TCRdb keeps in-frame clones, though not all of them. Among 130,000 to 150,000 clones listed, just under 85% were seen once. The sequence was collected from a woman between 40 and 50 years old with active or convalescent COVID-19. The sequencing input was peripheral blood. J is TRBJ1-1 and V is TRBV14; D gene ambiguous. The CDR3 region is CASSQVQIGLNTEAFF. CDR3 in DNA: TGTGCCAGCAGCCAAGTACAGATTGGGCTGAACACTGAAGCTTTCTTT. Together with reference TRBV14 and TRBJ1-1, the CDR3 gives the full variable domain: EAGVTQFPSHSVIEKGQTVTLRCDPISGHDNLYWYRRVMGKEIKFLLHFVKESKQDESGMPNNRFLAERTGGTYSTLKVQPAELEDSGVYFCASSQVQIGLNTEAFFGQGTRLTVV.